This T cell receptor beta chain was captured by sequencing in a study of beta chain features in type 1 diabetes. Study-level points and caveats: Significant though moderate, a shortening of TCRB CDR3s appeared in all four CD4+ subsets of Type 1 diabetes patients. Whether HLA type influences TCRB rearrangement remained unresolved here.

CDR1 and CDR2 (germline): SEHNR, FQNEAQ (reference sequence). This CDR3 is 12 amino acids long. Trimming removed 1 base at V and 11 bases at J, with 6 bases between. The authors took one heparinised blood draw, averaging approximately 0.12 L, from each donor. CD4+ naive, central memory, regulatory and stem cell-like memory subsets were isolated by sorting on CD45RO/CCR7/CD25/CD127/CD95/CD27. This clone appeared a few times. Its antigen is unknown. Expressed TCRB transcripts were sequenced after all isolated RNA was converted to cDNA. Sequenced naive, central memory and regulatory T cell samples produced an average of around 3.5 million reads. Produced via immunoSEQ multiplex PCR; TCRdb's table is partial and in-frame only. The data contain a few hundred thousand clones, over 9.5% of them singletons.

This TCR derives from a woman in her late teens or twenties with type 1 diabetes. The V and J genes are TRBV7-9 and TRBJ1-6; D not certain. The source material was naive CD4+ T cells from blood. CDR3 residues: CASSLDSPPLHF. The CDR3 bases are TGTGCCAGCAGCTTAGATAGTCCACCCCTCCACTTT.